These T cell receptor beta chains were read from a single sample in a study of blood T cell repertoires in COVID-19. Repertoires were generated with immunoSEQ multiplex PCR, while TCRdb's copy carries only in-frame clones and drops some. The sample consists of roughly 35,000 clones, approximately 82% of them appearing once. Sequenced input: peripheral blood. These receptors were collected from a woman aged 55-70 years with acute or convalescent COVID-19. Each CDR3 is given without its conserved first and last residue.

V: TRBV29-1
J: TRBJ1-4
CDR3: SVVVGRKLF

V: TRBV5-1
J: TRBJ2-3
CDR3: ASSQGLAGYTISTDTQY

V: TRBV2
J: TRBJ2-5
CDR3: ASRKTSGGGETQY

V: TRBV6-2/TRBV6-3
J: TRBJ2-5
CDR3: ASSSHRGRPPYQETQY

V: TRBV19
J: TRBJ1-1
CDR3: ASSIWQNTEAF

V: TRBV14
J: TRBJ1-1
CDR3: ASSRGQFEGTEAF

V: TRBV29-1
J: TRBJ2-7
CDR3: SVPGESSYEQY

V: TRBV19
J: TRBJ2-1
CDR3: ASSPSSGGNEQF

V: TRBV10-3
J: TRBJ2-7
CDR3: AISEYESTYEQY

V: TRBV11-3
J: TRBJ2-2
CDR3: ASSLTGPNTGELF

V: TRBV19
J: TRBJ1-1
CDR3: ASSRRTGTEAF

V: TRBV30
J: TRBJ1-5
CDR3: AWSAGTGSGQPQH

V: TRBV27
J: TRBJ1-3
CDR3: ASSLTGTGNTIY

V: TRBV7-9
J: TRBJ1-1
CDR3: ASSPGQGATNTEAF

V: TRBV9
J: TRBJ2-3
CDR3: ASSARDSPSTDTQY

V: TRBV9
J: TRBJ2-4
CDR3: ASSVDGAAKNIQY

V: TRBV5-6
J: TRBJ2-5
CDR3: ASSLGWTGGGETQY

V: TRBV6-5
J: TRBJ1-4
CDR3: ASSYRLQGENEKLF

V: TRBV5-8
J: TRBJ1-2
CDR3: ASSLAGTGGNYGYT